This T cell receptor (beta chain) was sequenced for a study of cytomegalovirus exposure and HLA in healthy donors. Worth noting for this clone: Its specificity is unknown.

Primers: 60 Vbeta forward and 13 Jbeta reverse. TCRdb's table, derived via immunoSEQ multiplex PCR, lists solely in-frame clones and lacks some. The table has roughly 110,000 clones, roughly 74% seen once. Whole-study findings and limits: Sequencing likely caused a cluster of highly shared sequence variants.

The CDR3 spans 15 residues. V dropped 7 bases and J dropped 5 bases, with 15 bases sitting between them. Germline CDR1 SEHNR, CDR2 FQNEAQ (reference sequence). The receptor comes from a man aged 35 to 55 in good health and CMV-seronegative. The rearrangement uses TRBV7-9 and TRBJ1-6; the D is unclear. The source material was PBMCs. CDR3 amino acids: CASTQGGQNNSPLHF. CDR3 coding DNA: TGTGCCAGCACCCAAGGTGGGCAGAATAATTCACCCCTCCACTTT. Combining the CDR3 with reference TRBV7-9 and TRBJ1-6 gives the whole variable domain DTGVSQNPRHKITKRGQNVTFRCDPISEHNRLYWYRQTLGQGPEFLTYFQNEAQLEKSRLLSDRFSAERPKGSFSTLEIQRTEQGDSAMYLCASTQGGQNNSPLHFGNGTRLTVT.